This T cell receptor (beta chain) was sequenced in a study of early T cells in non-severe SARS-CoV-2 infection. Findings and limits, study-wide: The matching step, a VDJdb search, favored anti-spike CD8 responses and missed private and CD4 specificities.

Concerning this clonotype itself: Its antigen is undetermined.

Germline CDR1 reads SNHLY; CDR2 reads FYNNEI. V lost 4 bases, J lost 6 bases, and 13 bases lay in between. The CDR3 loop spans 14 amino acids. TCRdb reprocessed the 5' RACE reads via MiXCR and lists one record per CDR3 protein. Here the sample spans tens of thousands of distinct CDR3 sequences, more than 13% being singletons. This clonotype was obtained from an adult who was a healthcare worker with PCR-confirmed SARS-CoV-2 infection or an uninfected control (not recorded which). The chain joins TRBV2 to TRBJ2-1; TRBD1 is a possible D gene (6 bases). Sequencing input: whole blood. The CDR3 sequence is CASSVSQGGNEQFF. In DNA, the CDR3 is TGTGCCAGCAGTGTGTCACAGGGCGGCAATGAGCAGTTCTTC.